Presented here are 16 T cell receptor beta chains from one specimen sequenced in a study of blood T cell repertoires in COVID-19. Profiled with immunoSEQ multiplex PCR; TCRdb holds only in-frame clones, not every one. The data show about 120,000 clones, about 79% seen once. The sequenced sample consisted of peripheral blood. All receptors derive from a woman older than 75 with acute or convalescent COVID-19.

The chain links TRBV5-1 to TRBJ2-5; D may be TRBD2 (5 bases). V was trimmed by 6 bases and J by 7 bases, leaving 25 bases between them. This CDR3 has 16 residues. CDR1 and CDR2 (germline): SGHRS, YFSETQ. CDR3 DNA sequence: TGCGCCAGCACCCCGAAAGTGGTAGGGTTAGAGGGGACCCAGTACTTC. Translation gives CASTPKVVGLEGTQYF.

This chain joins TRBV7-9 and TRBJ2-5, with a possible D match to TRBD2 (5 bases). From germline, CDR1 is SEHNR and CDR2 FQNEAQ (reference sequence). The CDR3 spans 14 residues. V shed 4 bases and J shed 4 bases, with 13 bases lying between them. The CDR3 spells CASSSRGARETQYF. CDR3 coding DNA: TGTGCCAGCAGCTCCCGGGGAGCCAGAGAGACCCAGTACTTC. Variable domain in full (rest from reference TRBV7-9 and TRBJ2-5): DTGVSQNPRHKITKRGQNVTFRCDPISEHNRLYWYRQTLGQGPEFLTYFQNEAQLEKSRLLSDRFSAERPKGSFSTLEIQRTEQGDSAMYLCASSSRGARETQYFGPGTRLLVL.

V usage is TRBV2 and J usage is TRBJ1-6; D gene unclear. This CDR3 is 16 amino acids long. V shed 3 bases and J shed 0 bases, with 9 bases lying between them. Per germline, CDR1 SNHLY and CDR2 FYNNEI. The CDR3 DNA reads TGTGCCAGCAGTGATGGTGGGAGCTCCTATAATTCACCCCTCCACTTT. It specifies CASSDGGSSYNSPLHF.

This sequence joins TRBV6-5 and TRBJ1-4; no definite D call. Germline CDR1 MNHEY, CDR2 SVGAGI. The CDR3 has 13 amino acids. Trimming shortened V by 6 bases and J by 0 bases, and 5 bases separated the two germline ends. The CDR3 is CASRRTTNEKLFF. CDR3 bases: TGTGCCAGCAGGCGGACAACTAATGAAAAACTGTTTTTT.

There are a few counts of this clone. The chain links TRBV3-1 (or the pseudogene TRBV3-2) to TRBJ2-1; maybe TRBD1 (6 bases). Germline-derived CDR1 and CDR2 are LGHDT and YNNKEL (reference sequence). CDR3 size: 15 residues. Trimming pared 5 bases from V and 4 bases from J, leaving 15 bases between. The CDR3 region has the DNA TGTGCCAGCAGCTACCCAGGGCAGGGGTACAATGAGCAGTTCTTC. It codes for CASSYPGQGYNEQFF.

This chain connects TRBV5-1 to TRBJ1-1, with D maybe TRBD1 (5 bases). CDR1 is SGHRS and CDR2 is YFSETQ in the germline V gene. V lost 5 bases and J lost 3, with 11 bases in between. This CDR3 region has 13 residues. The CDR3 DNA reads TGCGCCAGCAGGCCAGGGTTGGACACTGAAGCTTTCTTT. This codes for CASRPGLDTEAFF.

The rearrangement links TRBV6-5 to TRBJ2-7, with 10 bases matching TRBD2. The CDR3 has 15 amino acids. Germline lookup yields CDR1 MNHEY and CDR2 SVGAGI. The V segment lost 6 bases and the J segment 4 bases; nucleotides outside the gene matches: 9. In DNA form, the CDR3 reads TGTGCCAGCAGCCAAACCGGACTAGCGGTTTACGAGCAGTACTTC. Protein product: CASSQTGLAVYEQYF.

This chain uses TRBV11-2 with TRBJ1-2, with TRBD1 as a possible D gene (6 bases). The CDR3 has 14 residues. Looked up from germline, CDR1 is SGHAT and CDR2 is FQNNGV. The V end was cut by 4 bases, the J end by 4 bases, with 13 bases between. The CDR3 sequence: CASSSMRGSYGYTF. CDR3 nucleotide sequence: TGTGCCAGCAGCTCAATGAGGGGGTCCTATGGCTACACCTTC.

This chain links TRBV6-6 with TRBJ2-5; TRBD1 is a possible D gene (5 bases). The CDR3 length is 17 residues. The ends were cut back, 5 bases at V and 0 bases at J, with 19 bases in the middle. From germline, CDR1 is MNHNY and CDR2 SVGAGI (reference sequence). DNA of the CDR3: TGTGCCAGCAGTCCCTCTCGACAGTCAGTGTACCAAGAGACCCAGTACTTC. Encoded protein: CASSPSRQSVYQETQYF.

The chain combines TRBV5-6 with TRBJ1-5; TRBD1 matches at 7 bases. The CDR3 is 14 amino acids. The V segment lost 4 bases and the J segment 7 bases; nucleotides outside the gene matches: 8. Germline assignment: CDR1 SGHDT and CDR2 YYEEEE. The CDR3 sequence: CASSLRTGDQPQHF. CDR3 DNA sequence: TGTGCCAGCAGCCTACGCACAGGGGACCAGCCCCAGCATTTT.

This chain connects TRBV6-6 to TRBJ1-6, with D maybe TRBD1 (5 bases). Germline V gene data show CDR1 as MNHNY and CDR2 as SVGAGI (reference sequence). The CDR3 covers 13 residues. Trimming shortened V by 6 bases and J by 11 bases, and 14 bases separated the two germline ends. CDR3 nucleotide sequence: TGTGCCAGCAGCGGAGGGGCGGCGACACCCCTCCACTTT. Translating it yields CASSGGAATPLHF.

V usage is TRBV5-8 and J usage is TRBJ1-5, with D possibly being TRBD1 (5 bases). The V end lost 0 bases, the J end lost 6 bases, and 10 bases lay between the germline ends. Germline V lookup: CDR1 SGHTS, CDR2 YDEGEE. This CDR3 has 14 amino acids. The CDR3 DNA is TGTGCCAGCAGCTTGGTTTCGGGGGTTCAGCCCCAGCATTTT. This encodes CASSLVSGVQPQHF.

The V call is TRBV5-1, the J call TRBJ2-1; D possibly corresponds to TRBD1 (6 bases). Germline CDR1 and CDR2: SGHRS and YFSETQ. Trimming took off 0 bases at V and 9 bases at J, with 16 bases between the two ends. This CDR3 is 15 amino acids long. CDR3 sequence (DNA): TGCGCCAGCAGCTTGGAAGGGACACAGATGTCTGAGCAGTTCTTC. Its protein is CASSLEGTQMSEQFF.

This chain joins TRBV3-1 (or the pseudogene TRBV3-2) and TRBJ1-2, with TRBD1 identical over 7 bases. Germline CDR1 reads LGHDT; CDR2 reads YNNKEL (reference sequence). The CDR3 runs 15 residues. The V gene end was trimmed by 2 bases and the J gene end by 7 bases; junction bases not matched to a gene: 10. The CDR3 here is CASSQKGQARIGYTF. In nucleotides, the CDR3 is TGTGCCAGCAGCCAAAAAGGACAGGCTCGGATTGGCTACACCTTC.

This clone was detected a few times. The chain recombines TRBV4-2 with TRBJ1-3; D is possibly TRBD1 (5 bases). V dropped 5 bases and J dropped 1 base, with 9 bases sitting between them. The CDR3 is made up of 14 amino acids. Germline V gene data show CDR1 as LGHNA and CDR2 as YNFKEQ. The DNA for the CDR3 is TGTGCCAGCAGCTCAGGGTGGTCTGGAAACACCATATATTTT. It codes for CASSSGWSGNTIYF.

The V and J genes are TRBV7-8 and TRBJ1-3, with unresolved D. The CDR3 spans 13 residues. V shed 5 bases and J shed 0 bases, with 5 bases lying between them. In germline, CDR1 is SGHVS, CDR2 FQNEAQ. The CDR3 DNA follows: TGTGCCAGCAGCCGCAGCTCTGGAAACACCATATATTTT. Its protein product is CASSRSSGNTIYF.